The 30 T cell receptor beta chains reported below all come from one sample, sequenced in a study of T cell repertoires in cytomegalovirus infection (dated by TCRdb to about 2019). Reads for this sample came from an Illumina HiSeq 1500. TCRdb redid the processing of the public reads, applying fastp at Q25 and MiXCR, and retained in-frame beta chains. Here each entry gathers all rows of one CDR3 protein and keeps the most common genes and DNA. This sample lists more than 150,000 distinct CDR3 sequences; less than 25% were detected once. The top ten clonotypes cover approximately 10% of the sample. Material: PBMCs. These receptors came from a human donor in good health (CMV status not recorded). Some clones in this sample may be carry-over from other donors' samples.

The chain combines TRBV28 with TRBJ1-6; 9 bases are a match to TRBD1. The V gene's germline CDR1 is MDHEN and CDR2 SYDVKM. The junction had 4 bases not matched to a gene; V was cut back by 3 bases and J by 7 bases. The CDR3 has 15 amino acids. The CDR3 region has the DNA TGTGCCAGCAGTTTGGGGACAGGGCTCAATTCACCCCTCCACTTT. Its protein is CASSLGTGLNSPLHF.

This clonotype turned up a few times. The V call is TRBV4-3, the J call TRBJ1-3, with 9 bases identical to TRBD1. After removal of 1 base from V and 4 bases from J, the junction contained 2 bases not matched to a gene. There are 15 residues in the CDR3. Per the germline V gene, CDR1 is LGHNA and CDR2 is YSLEER. The CDR3 is CASSQGTGGGNTIYF. CDR3 nucleotides: TGCGCCAGCAGCCAAGGAACAGGGGGCGGAAACACCATATATTTT.

The table lists this clonotype with a few counts. The V call is TRBV6-6, the J call TRBJ1-2; D is ambiguous. CDR3 length equals 13 residues. CDR1 and CDR2 from the germline V gene are MNHNY and SVGAGI (reference sequence). The V end lost 9 bases, the J end lost 1 base, and 12 bases lay between the germline ends. For the CDR3, the DNA is TGTGCCAGTTTAAACTCCGTTAACTATGGCTACACCTTC. Translated: CASLNSVNYGYTF.

This clonotype was picked up many times. The chain links TRBV20-1 to TRBJ1-2; tentatively, D is TRBD1 (6 bases). Germline lookup yields CDR1 DFQATT and CDR2 SNEGSKA (reference sequence). V was pared by 4 bases and J by 4 bases, with 16 bases between. This CDR3 has 14 residues. In nucleotides, the CDR3 is TGCAGTGCTATGACGTATGACAGGTCCTATGGCTACACCTTC. Its protein product is CSAMTYDRSYGYTF.

This clonotype has more than one count but fewer than ten. The chain uses TRBV6-2 or TRBV6-3 and TRBJ2-5, with D tentatively TRBD1 (5 bases). V was shortened by 7 bases and J by 4 bases, with 19 bases between the two germline ends. This CDR3 has 15 amino acids. Germline CDR1 is MNHEY and CDR2 is SVGEGT. In DNA form, the CDR3 reads TGTGCCAGCACCCCCGGACAAGCTTTGGGAGAGACCCAGTACTTC. Translating it yields CASTPGQALGETQYF.

The chain is built from TRBV19 and TRBJ2-7; 8 bases map to TRBD1. V lost 6 bases, J lost 2 bases, and 12 bases stayed unmatched. Germline V gives CDR1 LNHDA, CDR2 SQIVND (reference sequence). This CDR3 has 16 residues. The CDR3 DNA sequence: TGTGCCAGTAGGGGGACAGGTAGAGACACCGCCTACGAGCAGTACTTC. As protein: CASRGTGRDTAYEQYF.

This clonotype was counted ten times or more. J is TRBJ2-7 and V is TRBV7-2; no reliable D call. Trimming took 4 bases from V and 3 from J, leaving 10 bases between them. Germline V gene sequence: CDR1 SGHTA, CDR2 FQGNSA. The CDR3 has 13 amino acids. The CDR3, as DNA: TGTGCCAGCAGCTCAAACAGCGTCTACGAGCAGTACTTC. As protein: CASSSNSVYEQYF.

This rearrangement joins TRBV7-8 to TRBJ2-7, with 9 bases fitting TRBD2. Germline V gene data show CDR1 as SGHVS and CDR2 as FQNEAQ. The CDR3 is 16 amino acids. Germline trimming cut 5 bases from V and 7 bases from J; bases unmatched to any gene: 15. The CDR3 spells CASSSQTGLASREQYF. As DNA, the CDR3 is TGTGCCAGCAGCAGTCAGACCGGACTAGCGTCGAGGGAGCAGTACTTC.

This chain links TRBV6-2 or TRBV6-3 with TRBJ1-5, with D tentatively TRBD1 (6 bases). This CDR3 has 15 residues. V lost 2 bases and J lost 2, with 10 bases in between. Germline V gene data show CDR1 as MNHEY and CDR2 as SVGEGT. As DNA, the CDR3 is TGTGCCAGCAGTTACCCCAGGGGTCGCAATCAGCCCCAGCATTTT. The encoded protein is CASSYPRGRNQPQHF.

This clonotype was seen many times. This chain joins TRBV7-6 and TRBJ2-2; D remains ambiguous. The CDR3 is made up of 15 amino acids. V dropped 2 bases and J dropped 2 bases, with 9 bases sitting between them. The germline gives CDR1 SGHVS, CDR2 FNYEAQ. The CDR3 DNA sequence: TGTGCCAGCAGCTTATCCCTAATTAACACCGGGGAGCTGTTTTTT. Protein sequence: CASSLSLINTGELFF.

The chain links TRBV28 to TRBJ1-3, with TRBD1 matching over 7 bases. Germline assignment: CDR1 MDHEN and CDR2 SYDVKM. V was clipped by 7 bases and J by 4 bases; unmatched bases: 10. There are 15 residues in the CDR3. CDR3 nucleotide sequence: TGTGCCAGCACACAAGTCGGGACAGAAGGAAACACCATATATTTT. This translates into CASTQVGTEGNTIYF. Looking up the rest from reference TRBV28 and TRBJ1-3 gives the full variable domain: DVKVTQSSRYLVKRTGEKVFLECVQDMDHENMFWYRQDPGLGLRLIYFSYDVKMKEKGDIPEGYSVSREKKERFSLILESASTNQTSMYLCASTQVGTEGNTIYFGEGSWLTVV.

This clonotype showed up many times. The V and J genes are TRBV7-8 and TRBJ1-1; 7 nucleotides match TRBD1. CDR3 length: 13 amino acids. In germline, CDR1 is SGHVS, CDR2 FQNEAQ. V lost 4 bases to trimming and J lost 4 bases; unmatched junction nucleotides: 3. The CDR3 nucleotides are TGTGCCAGCAGCTCACAGGGGATCACTGAAGCTTTCTTT. Its translation: CASSSQGITEAFF.

This chain links TRBV5-4 with TRBJ2-7; TRBD1 matches 10 bases. CDR1 is SGHNT and CDR2 is YYREEE in the germline V gene (reference sequence). The V segment lost 5 bases and the J segment 6 bases; nucleotides outside the gene matches: 2. CDR3 length: 12 residues. CDR3 nucleotides: TGTGCCAGCAGGGGGACAGGGGCCGAGCAGTACTTC. Amino acids: CASRGTGAEQYF.

Points on this clonotype: One end of the junction is discordant with germline, which a read error may explain. The chain has TRBV25-1 and TRBJ2-1; D remains ambiguous. The CDR3 is 13 amino acids. Germline values: CDR1 MGHDK, CDR2 SYGVNS. This CDR3 reads CASSDGQNNERFF. The CDR3, as DNA: TGTGCCAGCAGTGATGGGCAGAACAATGAGCGGTTCTTC. The variable domain in full, completed from reference TRBV25-1 and TRBJ2-1, reads EADIYQTPRYLVIGTGKKITLECSQTMGHDKMYWYQQDPGMELHLIHYSYGVNSTEKGDLSSESTVSRIRTEHFPLTLESARPSHTSQYLCASSDGQNNERFFGPGTRLTVL.

This clonotype was counted a few times. The chain uses TRBV27 and TRBJ2-1; 7 bases are a match to TRBD1. The CDR3 runs to 15 residues. Trimming at V came to 4 bases and at J to 6 bases, leaving 9 bases not matched to a gene. In germline, CDR1 is MNHEY, CDR2 SMNVEV (reference sequence). The CDR3 loop reads CASSYVQGTRNEQFF. The CDR3 DNA reads as TGTGCCAGCAGTTATGTACAGGGGACACGCAATGAGCAGTTCTTC.

In this sample, this clonotype turned up a few times. This rearrangement joins TRBV12-5 to TRBJ2-5; TRBD1 matches 8 bases. There are 18 residues in the CDR3. The trim removed 2 bases at V and 2 bases at J, leaving 13 bases unmatched. Per the germline V gene, CDR1 is LGHNT and CDR2 is FRNRAP. The DNA of the CDR3 is TGTGCTAGTGGTTTGACTTCGCCGGGACAGGCGTATCAAGAGACCCAGTACTTC. It is translated as CASGLTSPGQAYQETQYF.

Ten or more counts support this clonotype. The CDR3 reads CASSLTDPAYEQYF. CDR3 bases: TGTGCCAGCAGCCTCACGGACCCGGCCTACGAGCAGTACTTC. The gene calls are TRBV11-2 and TRBJ2-7; D unclear. V was cut by 5 bases and J by 2 bases, with 13 bases left in between. CDR3 length equals 14 residues. CDR1 is SGHAT and CDR2 is FQNNGV in the germline V gene.

The chain has TRBV28 and TRBJ2-7, with D possibly being TRBD1 or TRBD2 (5 bases each). Per the germline V gene, CDR1 is MDHEN and CDR2 is SYDVKM. The CDR3 length is 13 residues. Trimming removed 7 bases from V and 2 bases from J, with 12 bases in between. The DNA for the CDR3 is TGTGCCAGCACGTCAGGGAGCCCCTACGAGCAGTACTTC. This encodes CASTSGSPYEQYF.

This clonotype appeared many times. This rearrangement joins TRBV7-2 to TRBJ2-5, with 9 bases identical to TRBD2. The germline gives CDR1 SGHTA, CDR2 FQGNSA. The CDR3 contains 18 residues. V shed 5 bases and J 4 bases; nucleotides not matched to a gene: 17. The CDR3 coding sequence is TGTGCCAGCAGCCCTCCTGGGGGCGGGAGGGCCTCCCGAGAGACCCAGTACTTC. Translating it yields CASSPPGGGRASRETQYF.

This chain's CDR3 is CASSFVLSLKAEDQETQYF. The CDR3 DNA follows: TGTGCCAGCAGTTTTGTACTCTCCCTGAAAGCGGAGGATCAAGAGACCCAGTACTTC. The J gene is TRBJ2-5, the V gene TRBV28; TRBD2 might be the D (5 bases). The CDR3 sequence is 19 residues long. Trimming took off 3 bases at V and 2 bases at J, with 25 bases between the two ends. In germline, CDR1 is MDHEN, CDR2 SYDVKM.

The table lists this clonotype with many counts. This rearrangement joins TRBV7-2 to TRBJ2-7, with TRBD1 matching 7 bases. Germline lookup yields CDR1 SGHTA and CDR2 FQGNSA. The CDR3 covers 13 residues. V lost 4 bases and J lost 8; bases outside the gene matches: 8. The CDR3 coding sequence is TGTGCCAGCAGCTCGGCGACAGGGAAAAAGCAGTACTTC. This sequence encodes CASSSATGKKQYF. Supplemented by reference TRBV7-2 and TRBJ2-7, the full variable domain reads GAGVSQSPSNKVTEKGKDVELRCDPISGHTALYWYRQSLGQGLEFLIYFQGNSAPDKSGLPSDRFSAERTGGSVSTLTIQRTQQEDSAVYLCASSSATGKKQYFGPGTRLTVT.

The sample holds many counts of this clonotype. This chain links TRBV7-8 with TRBJ1-6; tentative D call: TRBD1 (6 bases). The germline V gene has CDR1 SGHVS and CDR2 FQNEAQ. The CDR3 loop spans 13 amino acids. Trimming pared 6 bases from V and 8 bases from J, leaving 11 bases between. The CDR3 reads CASSRRQDSPLHF. DNA for the CDR3: TGTGCCAGCAGTCGGAGACAGGATTCACCCCTCCACTTT. Full variable domain (remainder filled in from reference TRBV7-8 and TRBJ1-6): GAGVSQSPRYKVAKRGQDVALRCDPISGHVSLFWYQQALGQGPEFLTYFQNEAQLDKSGLPSDRFFAERPEGSVSTLKIQRTQQEDSAVYLCASSRRQDSPLHFGNGTRLTVT.

This clonotype was seen only a few times. CDR3 amino acids: CASSEGGITEAFF. The CDR3 bases are TGTGCCAGCAGCGAGGGGGGTATCACTGAAGCTTTCTTT. This sequence joins TRBV7-3 and TRBJ1-1; D might be TRBD1 (6 bases). Germline V gene data show CDR1 as SGHTA and CDR2 as FQGTGA. Between the trimmed V and J ends, which lost 5 bases and 4 bases, there was a span of 11 bases. This CDR3 has 13 amino acids. Together with reference TRBV7-3 and TRBJ1-1, the CDR3 gives the full variable domain: GAGVSQTPSNKVTEKGKYVELRCDPISGHTALYWYRQSLGQGPEFLIYFQGTGAADDSGLPNDRFFAVRPEGSVSTLKIQRTERGDSAVYLCASSEGGITEAFFGQGTRLTVV.

The table lists this clonotype with a few counts. This chain uses TRBV28 with TRBJ1-2, with 7 bases identical to TRBD1. The V segment lost 5 bases and the J segment 0 bases; nucleotides outside the gene matches: 9. The V gene's germline CDR1 is MDHEN and CDR2 SYDVKM. This CDR3 has 16 amino acids. In DNA form, the CDR3 reads TGTGCCAGCAGTACAACCCGGGACAGACCTAACTATGGCTACACCTTC. As protein: CASSTTRDRPNYGYTF.

This clonotype was detected a few times. V and J are TRBV6-4 and TRBJ1-3; tentatively, D is TRBD1 (6 bases). Trimming shortened V by 5 bases and J by 4 bases, and 12 bases separated the two germline ends. There are 14 residues in the CDR3. CDR1 and CDR2 (germline): MRHNA, SNTAGT. The CDR3 sequence is CASSHRVFGNTIYF. The CDR3 DNA reads as TGTGCCAGCAGTCACAGGGTCTTCGGAAACACCATATATTTT.

The V call is TRBV5-4, the J call TRBJ2-1; TRBD2 matches 7 bases. The CDR3 totals 18 residues. Trimming at V came to 0 bases and at J to 0 bases, leaving 9 bases not matched to a gene. Germline CDR1 reads SGHNT; CDR2 reads YYREEE (reference sequence). DNA of the CDR3: TGTGCCAGCAGCTTGGCCGGGGGACTACCGACCTCCTACAATGAGCAGTTCTTC. This sequence encodes CASSLAGGLPTSYNEQFF.

There are many counts of this clonotype. The chain has TRBV7-3 and TRBJ1-1, with 8 bases lining up with TRBD1. Germline V gene lookup returns CDR1 SGHTA and CDR2 FQGTGA. Trimming removed 3 bases from V and 1 base from J; junction bases left unmatched: 1. The CDR3 has 14 residues. The CDR3 sequence: CASSFGQGNTEAFF. The CDR3 DNA is TGTGCCAGCAGCTTTGGACAGGGGAACACTGAAGCTTTCTTT.

The chain employs TRBV6-2 or TRBV6-3 and TRBJ2-7; 10 bases line up with TRBD2. Trimming took 6 bases from V and 3 from J; bases not matched to a gene: 11. CDR3 length equals 16 residues. Germline V gene lookup returns CDR1 MNHEY and CDR2 SVGEGT. This chain's CDR3 is CASSWASGRMRYEQYF. The CDR3 DNA reads TGTGCCAGCAGCTGGGCTAGCGGGAGAATGCGCTACGAGCAGTACTTC.

As concerns this clonotype: Compared with germline, one end of the junction differs, possibly owing to a read error. The CDR3 here is CASSSTGTGVYEQYF. CDR3 nucleotide sequence: TGTGCCAGCAGTTCAACCGGGACGGGCGTCTACGAGCAGTATTTC. The chain couples TRBV27 to TRBJ2-7; possibly TRBD1 or TRBD2 for D (5 bases each). Germline CDR1 and CDR2: MNHEY and SMNVEV (reference sequence). The CDR3 has 15 amino acids.

The chain carries TRBV7-6 and TRBJ2-5; either TRBD1 or TRBD2 may fit D (6 bases each). Germline V gives CDR1 SGHVS, CDR2 FNYEAQ. This CDR3 has 13 amino acids. V was shortened by 7 bases and J by 7 bases, with 16 bases between the two germline ends. CDR3 DNA sequence: TGTGCCAGCACCGTCAGCAGGGGAGGGACCCAGTACTTC. Amino acids: CASTVSRGGTQYF.